The count of the clone carrying this T cell receptor (beta chain) is one. The data were produced by immunoSEQ multiplex PCR, yet TCRdb's version contains in-frame clones alone and is incomplete. Here the sample spans around 140,000 clones, more than 70% being singletons. This record belongs to a study of blood T cell repertoires in COVID-19. As for the study in general: T cells, B-cell-depleted T cells, or PBMCs provided the cDNA or gDNA that served as material.

The CDR3 has 17 amino acids. CDR1 and CDR2 (germline): SGHDN, FVKESK. Trimming took 4 bases from V and 4 from J; bases not matched to a gene: 12. This sequence was found in a man in his fifties or sixties with acute or convalescent COVID-19. The chain combines TRBV14 with TRBJ2-2, with 7 bases fitting TRBD1. Sample: peripheral blood. The CDR3 DNA follows: TGTGCCAGCAGCCCACTCCTCGGACAGGCGGGCACCGGGGAGCTGTTTTTT. Translated: CASSPLLGQAGTGELFF.